Listed below are T cell receptor beta chains from one sample, sequenced in a study of blood T cells in healthy people across ages. Each CDR3 protein is one row after TCRdb ran MiXCR on the 5' RACE reads. The data show about 780,000 distinct CDR3 sequences, 62% seen once. The sample was blood. These receptors were obtained from a man aged 25 to 45 in good health. The CDR3 runs from the conserved cysteine through the conserved F or W. A D gene is named only where the DNA matches it firmly. A row's size may be missing; if present it is once, few, many or a size class.

J gene,clone size,D gene,V gene,CDR3 protein,CDR3 DNA
TRBJ2-7,-,TRBD2,TRBV6-2/TRBV6-3,CASSTSAGDLYEQYF,TGTGCCAGCAGTACCTCGGCGGGGGACCTCTACGAGCAGTACTTC
TRBJ2-3,-,-,TRBV24-1,CATSPPELNTDTQYF,TGTGCCACCAGCCCCCCCGAACTTAACACAGATACGCAGTATTTT
TRBJ2-7,-,-,TRBV12-3/TRBV12-4,CASSFFGGPSYEQYF,TGTGCCAGCAGTTTTTTCGGGGGCCCCTCGTACGAGCAGTACTTC
TRBJ2-3,-,TRBD1,TRBV20-1,CSASPGGGTDTQYF,TGCAGTGCCTCTCCAGGGGGCGGCACAGATACGCAGTATTTT
TRBJ2-7,-,TRBD2,TRBV3-1,CASSTRLAGVHEQYF,TGTGCCAGCAGCACCCGACTAGCGGGGGTCCACGAGCAGTACTTC
TRBJ2-5,-,-,TRBV9,CASSGRSQGRRQETQYF,TGTGCCAGCAGCGGCAGGTCCCAGGGGAGGAGGCAAGAGACCCAGTACTTC
TRBJ1-2,-,-,TRBV4-2,CASRAGSNYGYTF,TGTGCCAGCAGGGCGGGATCCAACTATGGCTACACCTTC
TRBJ2-1,-,-,TRBV30,CAWSFNYNEQFF,TGTGCCTGGAGTTTCAATTACAATGAGCAGTTCTTC
TRBJ1-6,-,-,TRBV5-1,CASSLDGAQYNSPLHF,TGCGCCAGCAGCTTGGATGGGGCCCAGTATAATTCACCCCTCCACTTT
TRBJ2-1,-,TRBD2,TRBV29-1,CSTITGTSGQETQFF,TGCAGCACTATCACAGGGACTAGCGGACAAGAGACCCAGTTCTTC
TRBJ1-1,-,-,TRBV6-4,CASSESQMNTEAFF,TGTGCCAGCAGTGAATCACAGATGAACACTGAAGCTTTCTTT
TRBJ2-6,-,-,TRBV6-6,CASTDDGAGANVLTF,TGTGCCAGCACTGACGACGGAGCTGGGGCCAACGTCCTGACTTTC
TRBJ2-5,-,-,TRBV7-6,CASRAAGIRETQYF,TGTGCCAGCAGAGCGGCAGGGATCCGGGAGACCCAGTACTTC
TRBJ2-3,few,TRBD2,TRBV6-6,CASSFSGGSDTQYF,TGTGCCAGCAGTTTTAGCGGGGGTTCAGATACGCAGTATTTT
TRBJ2-7,few,TRBD1,TRBV6-5,CASTPTGPYEQYF,TGTGCCAGCACCCCGACAGGGCCCTACGAGCAGTACTTC
TRBJ2-7,-,-,TRBV7-2,CASTLNGAHEQYF,TGTGCCAGCACCCTAAATGGAGCCCATGAGCAGTACTTC
TRBJ2-5,-,-,TRBV28,CASSRSGRKETQYF,TGTGCCAGCAGCCGTAGTGGGAGGAAGGAGACCCAGTACTTC
TRBJ2-2,-,-,TRBV7-7,CASSLDSFTGELFF,TGTGCCAGCAGCTTAGATTCCTTCACCGGGGAGCTGTTTTTT
TRBJ2-4,few,-,TRBV4-2,CASSQDRGPPIAKNIQYF,TGTGCCAGCAGCCAAGATCGGGGGCCCCCCATAGCCAAAAACATTCAGTACTTC
TRBJ1-2,-,TRBD1,TRBV7-9,CASSLAGAYRDRSRGYTF,TGTGCCAGCAGCTTAGCCGGAGCTTACCGGGACAGGTCCAGGGGCTACACCTTC
TRBJ2-7,-,TRBD2,TRBV7-2,CASSLHIAGGPYEQYF,TGTGCCAGCAGCTTACATATAGCGGGGGGGCCCTACGAGCAGTACTTC
TRBJ2-3,-,-,TRBV5-5,CASSLVGRRTDTQYF,TGTGCCAGCAGCTTGGTGGGGCGGCGCACAGATACGCAGTATTTT
TRBJ2-7,-,-,TRBV27,CASSLSGDSRYEQYF,TGTGCCAGCAGTTTATCGGGGGACTCAAGATACGAGCAGTACTTC
TRBJ1-2,-,-,TRBV20-1,CSARGGRDNYGYTF,TGCAGTGCCAGAGGAGGGCGAGATAACTATGGCTACACCTTC
TRBJ2-7,-,-,TRBV7-2,CASSFSVDGGEQYF,TGTGCCAGCAGCTTTTCGGTCGACGGCGGCGAGCAGTACTTC
TRBJ2-5,-,-,TRBV9,CASSETGVAGTQYF,TGTGCCAGCAGCGAAACGGGGGTGGCCGGGACCCAGTACTTC
TRBJ2-7,-,-,TRBV4-3,CASSPRVGDEQYF,TGCGCCAGCAGCCCCCGCGTAGGAGACGAGCAGTACTTC
TRBJ2-1,-,-,TRBV5-1,CASSPGPGSSEQFF,TGCGCCAGCAGCCCCGGACCGGGCAGCAGTGAGCAGTTCTTC
TRBJ2-4,-,TRBD1,TRBV15,CATSADRARSGIQYF,TGTGCCACCAGCGCAGACAGGGCGCGGTCGGGCATTCAGTACTTC
TRBJ2-4,few,-,TRBV7-2,CASSLDSAPRLVGPNIQYF,TGTGCCAGCAGCTTAGACTCCGCACCCCGTCTGGTGGGCCCAAACATTCAGTACTTC
TRBJ2-1,few,-,TRBV6-2/TRBV6-3,CASSYEGGRAYNEQFF,TGTGCCAGCAGTTACGAGGGGGGGCGGGCCTACAATGAGCAGTTCTTC
TRBJ2-1,-,TRBD1,TRBV5-1,CASSLGQGAYNEQFF,TGCGCCAGCAGCTTGGGACAGGGGGCCTACAATGAGCAGTTCTTC
TRBJ2-1,once,-,TRBV20-1,CSARDGTTYYNEQFF,TGCAGTGCTAGGGACGGGACAACGTATTACAATGAGCAGTTCTTC
TRBJ1-6,-,-,TRBV25-1,CASSYSGNSPLHF,TGTGCCAGCAGTTACTCGGGTAATTCACCCCTCCACTTT
TRBJ2-7,-,TRBD2,TRBV20-1,CSAGGLSGGTYEQYF,TGCAGTGCTGGCGGACTAAGCGGGGGCACCTACGAGCAGTACTTC
TRBJ2-1,-,-,TRBV13,CASSPTEGLRDEQFF,TGTGCCAGCAGCCCCACCGAGGGTCTGAGGGATGAGCAGTTCTTC
TRBJ2-1,-,-,TRBV20-1,CSASPDSYNEQFF,TGCAGTGCTAGCCCCGACTCGTACAATGAGCAGTTCTTC
TRBJ2-7,many,-,TRBV12-3/TRBV12-4,CASSLSGTTYEQYF,TGTGCCAGCAGTTTATCAGGGACCACCTACGAGCAGTACTTC
TRBJ2-3,-,-,TRBV9,CASSVVGGSSTDTQYF,TGTGCCAGCAGCGTAGTAGGAGGGTCTAGCACAGATACGCAGTATTTT
TRBJ2-3,once,TRBD1,TRBV6-2/TRBV6-3,CATGQGAYTQYF,TGTGCCACCGGACAGGGGGCATATACGCAGTATTTT
TRBJ2-3,-,TRBD2,TRBV13,CASSLRAGGDTQYF,TGTGCCAGCAGCTTACGAGCGGGGGGGGATACGCAGTATTTT
TRBJ1-2,few,TRBD1,TRBV10-3,CAITTGEDGYTF,TGTGCCATCACCACAGGGGAGGATGGCTACACCTTC
TRBJ2-7,-,-,TRBV10-3,CAISDGREIYEQYF,TGTGCCATCAGTGACGGACGGGAGATCTACGAGCAGTACTTC
TRBJ2-5,-,TRBD1,TRBV9,CASSETGGLQTQYF,TGTGCCAGCAGCGAAACAGGGGGGTTGCAGACCCAGTACTTC
TRBJ2-1,many,-,TRBV27,CAFWGRPLSYNEQFF,TGTGCCTTCTGGGGACGTCCTTTGTCCTACAATGAGCAGTTCTTC
TRBJ2-1,-,-,TRBV7-9,CASSTRPQGNFDEQFF,TGTGCCAGCAGCACCAGGCCGCAGGGGAATTTTGATGAGCAGTTCTTC
TRBJ2-1,-,-,TRBV12-3/TRBV12-4,CASSLATGEQFF,TGTGCCAGCAGTTTAGCGACTGGAGAGCAGTTCTTC
TRBJ1-5,-,-,TRBV27,CASRRGNSNQPQHF,TGTGCCAGCCGGAGGGGGAATAGCAATCAGCCCCAGCATTTT
TRBJ2-7,few,-,TRBV7-2,CASNYAEDEQYF,TGTGCCAGCAACTACGCAGAGGACGAGCAGTACTTC
TRBJ2-5,-,-,TRBV7-2,CASSKGGPETQYF,TGTGCCAGCAGCAAAGGGGGGCCGGAGACCCAGTACTTC
TRBJ2-7,-,-,TRBV12-3/TRBV12-4,CASGDGDAYYEQYF,TGTGCCAGCGGTGACGGGGACGCGTACTACGAGCAGTACTTC
TRBJ1-2,-,-,TRBV6-2/TRBV6-3,CASSYGSNGYTF,TGTGCCAGCAGTTACGGGAGCAATGGCTACACCTTC
TRBJ2-5,-,-,TRBV28,CASSLLGRAGETQYF,TGTGCCAGCAGTTTATTGGGCAGGGCGGGTGAGACCCAGTACTTC
TRBJ2-7,few,-,TRBV10-3,CAISDLRETRAYEQYF,TGTGCCATCAGTGACCTCCGGGAGACCCGAGCTTACGAGCAGTACTTC